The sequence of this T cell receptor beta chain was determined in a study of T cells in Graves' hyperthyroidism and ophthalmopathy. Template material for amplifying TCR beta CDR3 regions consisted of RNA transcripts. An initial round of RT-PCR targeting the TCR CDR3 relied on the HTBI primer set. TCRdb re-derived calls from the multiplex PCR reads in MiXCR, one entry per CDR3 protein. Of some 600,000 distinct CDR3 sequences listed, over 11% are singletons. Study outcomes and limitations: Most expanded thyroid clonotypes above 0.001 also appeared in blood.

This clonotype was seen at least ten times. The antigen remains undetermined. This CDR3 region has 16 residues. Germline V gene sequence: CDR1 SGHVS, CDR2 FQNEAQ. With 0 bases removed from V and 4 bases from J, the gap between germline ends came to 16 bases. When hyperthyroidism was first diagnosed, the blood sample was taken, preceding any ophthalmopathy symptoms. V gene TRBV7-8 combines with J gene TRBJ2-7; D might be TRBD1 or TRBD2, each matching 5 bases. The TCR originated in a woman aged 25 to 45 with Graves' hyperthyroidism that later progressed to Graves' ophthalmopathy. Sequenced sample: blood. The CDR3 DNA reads TGTGCCAGCAGCTTAGCGGGTGGAGGACACAGGTACGAGCAGTACTTC. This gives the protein CASSLAGGGHRYEQYF.